This T cell receptor (beta chain) is drawn from a study of blood T cell repertoires in COVID-19. Study-level information: The study drew acute and convalescent COVID-19 samples from the United States, Italy and Spain. T cells, B-cell-depleted T cells, or PBMCs provided the cDNA or gDNA that served as material.

Authors' analysis steps: Cell counts per sample came from amplifying reference gene primers. The data were produced by immunoSEQ multiplex PCR, yet TCRdb's version contains in-frame clones alone and is incomplete. That table supplies the V and J calls and clone size; D and trimming were determined from the DNA. The table records some 40,000 clones, about 89% of them present only once. The sequencing sample was made of peripheral blood. This clonotype was obtained from a woman aged 30 to 39 in a cohort sampled during active COVID-19.

CDR3 sequence reads: CASSLQGYTDTQYF. CDR3 in DNA: TGTGCCAGCTCACTACAGGGTTACACAGATACGCAGTATTTT. The chain employs TRBV18 and TRBJ2-3, with D possibly matching TRBD1 (6 bases). The V gene lost 4 bases and the J gene lost 2 bases, with 10 bases spanning the gap. CDR3 length: 14 residues. Germline V lookup: CDR1 KGHSH, CDR2 LQKENI. Using reference TRBV18 and TRBJ2-3 for the parts outside the CDR3, the full variable domain is NAGVMQNPRHLVRRRGQEARLRCSPMKGHSHVYWYRQLPEEGLKFMVYLQKENIIDESGMPKERFSAEFPKEGPSILRIQQVVRGDSAAYFCASSLQGYTDTQYFGPGTRLTVL.